The entry below describes one TCR beta chain. This entry is derived from a study of blood T cell repertoires in COVID-19. Study summary: COVID-19 samples, acute and convalescent, were from the United States, Italy and Spain. PBMCs, B-cell-depleted T cells, or T cells provided the cDNA or gDNA that made up the material.

The CDR3 is 14 amino acids. V lost 3 bases, J lost 4 bases, and 7 bases lay in between. Germline CDR1 is SGHTA and CDR2 is FQGNSA. Methods used by the authors: Nucleated cell counts were estimated from reference gene primer amplification. Assay: immunoSEQ multiplex PCR; the TCRdb copy retains only in-frame clones and omits some. That table is the source of V, J and clone size, and D and trimming were worked out from the DNA. The sample lists around 70,000 clones, 80% to 90% seen once, with over 25% in the top ten. The TCR comes from a woman older than 75 with active or convalescent COVID-19. The rearrangement joins TRBV7-2 to TRBJ1-6, with no clear D. Sequencing was carried out using peripheral blood. As DNA, the CDR3 is TGTGCCAGCAGCTTTGACGGGTATAATTCACCCCTCCACTTT. Amino acids: CASSFDGYNSPLHF.